The 25 T cell receptor beta chains presented below share a single source sample, sequenced in a study of T-cell memory formation after mild COVID-19. TCRdb recomputed calls from the 5' RACE reads with MiXCR, one row per CDR3 protein. The table lists 14,000 to 15,000 distinct CDR3 sequences, over 20% of them singletons. Sequenced input: PBMCs or a T cell subset sorted from them (not recorded which). The receptors derive from a man between 18 and 29 years old who had mild COVID-19 (a few samples of this study predate the infection). Cell type and time point are not known.

A few counts support this clonotype. This sequence joins TRBV15 and TRBJ1-5, with no clear D. This CDR3 region has 14 residues. Trimming removed 4 bases from V and 4 bases from J, with 11 bases in between. The germline CDR1 and CDR2 sequences are LNHNV and YYDKDF (reference sequence). In DNA, the CDR3 is TGTGCCACCAGCACGGGAAGAGGAAATCAGCCCCAGCATTTT. As protein: CATSTGRGNQPQHF. Full variable domain (missing parts from reference TRBV15 and TRBJ1-5): DAMVIQNPRYQVTQFGKPVTLSCSQTLNHNVMYWYQQKSSQAPKLLFHYYDKDFNNEADTPDNFQSRRPNTSFCFLDIRSPGLGDTAMYLCATSTGRGNQPQHFGDGTRLSIL.

This clonotype was seen repeatedly, ten times or more. V gene TRBV7-2 combines with J gene TRBJ2-3; 12 bases map to TRBD2. CDR1 and CDR2 (germline): SGHTA, FQGNSA. The ends lost 1 base at V and 6 bases at J; junction bases unmatched: 11. The CDR3 spans 18 residues. As DNA, the CDR3 is TGTGCCAGCAGCTTAGGGGCTAGCGGGGGGGCCCGATTGGATACGCAGTATTTT. It codes for CASSLGASGGARLDTQYF.

The rearrangement links TRBV7-3 to TRBJ2-6; D assignment may be TRBD1 or TRBD2 (5 bases each). The CDR3 is 18 residues long. The germline gives CDR1 SGHTA, CDR2 FQGTGA. Between the trimmed V and J ends, which lost 2 bases and 2 bases, there was a span of 16 bases. The CDR3 coding sequence is TGTGCCAGCAGCTTACCCCCCCGAGGGGTGGCTGGGGCCAACGTCCTGACTTTC. Translated: CASSLPPRGVAGANVLTF.

The chain has TRBV12-3 or TRBV12-4 and TRBJ1-5; 7 positions match TRBD1. The junction had 8 bases not matched to a gene; V was cut back by 6 bases and J by 6 bases. This CDR3 spans 14 amino acids. The CDR3 DNA reads TGTGCCAGCAGAACACAGGGGATTGGTCAGCCCCAGCATTTT. The encoded protein is CASRTQGIGQPQHF.

About this clonotype itself: This clone may be a read error of a much larger clone one base away. This chain uses TRBV11-2 with TRBJ2-7; no firm D call. CDR3 length equals 11 residues. Trimming took 5 bases from V and 5 from J, leaving 7 bases between them. The germline CDR1 and CDR2 sequences are SGHAT and FQNNGV. The CDR3 here is CASSTAHEQYF. CDR3 sequence (DNA): TGTGCCAGCAGCACCGCCCACGAGCAGTACTTC.

This clonotype was seen ten or more times. The J gene is TRBJ2-2, the V gene TRBV11-3, with TRBD1 matching 12 bases. The J segment lost 6 bases and the V segment lost 5 bases, leaving 10 bases of the junction unmatched. The CDR3 consists of 17 residues. Per germline, CDR1 SGHNT and CDR2 YENEEA. CDR3 in amino acids: CASSPQTGTGGPGELFF. The CDR3 coding sequence is TGTGCCAGCAGCCCCCAGACCGGGACAGGGGGCCCCGGGGAGCTGTTTTTT.

The V call is TRBV28, the J call TRBJ1-4; D not certain. The germline V gene has CDR1 MDHEN and CDR2 SYDVKM. This CDR3 spans 18 amino acids. V was trimmed by 6 bases and J by 4 bases, leaving 24 bases between them. The CDR3 DNA is TGTGCCAGCAGACACAGAACCCAGAGAGGTCTTTATAATGAAAAACTGTTTTTT. It specifies CASRHRTQRGLYNEKLFF.

The sample holds many counts of this clonotype. Written as DNA, the CDR3 is TGTGCCAGCAGTTCGGGTCTGACCTACGAGCAGTACTTC. Its protein is CASSSGLTYEQYF. The genes are TRBV27 and TRBJ2-7; D not resolved. The germline V gene has CDR1 MNHEY and CDR2 SMNVEV (reference sequence). CDR3 length: 13 residues. The germline V and J ends were trimmed by 4 bases and 2 bases, with 9 bases remaining between them.

J is TRBJ2-1 and V is TRBV7-9; 9 nucleotides agree with TRBD1. V shed 4 bases, J shed 8 bases, and the junction held 12 bases outside the gene matches. The CDR3 has 16 residues. Germline lookup yields CDR1 SEHNR and CDR2 FQNEAQ (reference sequence). The CDR3 sequence: CASSSNPGQGWYEQFF. For the CDR3, the DNA is TGTGCCAGCAGCTCCAACCCTGGACAGGGGTGGTATGAGCAGTTCTTC.

The chain combines TRBV6-5 with TRBJ2-3, with 8 bases fitting TRBD2. Germline-derived CDR1 and CDR2 are MNHEY and SVGAGI. The trim removed 6 bases at V and 1 base at J, leaving 9 bases unmatched. The CDR3 runs 16 residues. As DNA, the CDR3 is TGTGCCAGCAGACCCCCCGTCGGGAGGGGCACAGATACGCAGTATTTT. Protein product: CASRPPVGRGTDTQYF.

This clonotype was recorded many times. The CDR3 loop reads CASSWNGQAFNEQYF. DNA of the CDR3: TGTGCCAGCAGTTGGAATGGACAGGCGTTTAACGAGCAGTACTTC. This sequence joins TRBV6-2 or TRBV6-3 and TRBJ2-7, with TRBD1 matching over 7 bases. This CDR3 has 15 residues. Germline CDR1 MNHEY, CDR2 SVGEGT. J was trimmed by 5 bases and V by 4 bases; bases with no gene match: 11.

This clonotype came up many times. The chain couples TRBV19 to TRBJ2-7, with D perhaps TRBD1 (5 bases). The CDR3 contains 11 residues. Germline V lookup: CDR1 LNHDA, CDR2 SQIVND (reference sequence). V lost 8 bases, J lost 6 bases, and 11 bases lay in between. The DNA of the CDR3 is TGTGCCAGTCGGGTGGGGCTCGAGCAGTACTTC. Protein sequence: CASRVGLEQYF.

This clonotype was observed many times. The V and J genes are TRBV4-3 and TRBJ2-1, with 10 positions matching TRBD2. CDR1 and CDR2 from the germline V gene are LGHNA and YSLEER. V trimming: 3 bases; J trimming: 6 bases; junction bases outside the gene matches: 8. The CDR3 is made up of 16 amino acids. DNA of the CDR3: TGCGCCAGCAGCCAGATTCTAGCGGGGGCCGGCAATGAGCAGTTCTTC. It yields the protein CASSQILAGAGNEQFF.

The gene calls are TRBV12-3 or TRBV12-4 and TRBJ2-1; the match to TRBD2 covers 10 bases. There are 15 residues in the CDR3. The trim removed 7 bases at V and 5 bases at J, leaving 8 bases unmatched. The CDR3 region is CASTLAGPLNNEQFF. In nucleotides, the CDR3 is TGTGCCAGCACACTAGCGGGGCCTCTTAACAATGAGCAGTTCTTC.

The CDR3 bases are TGTGCCAGCAGCCCCGGGACTTTCATGACCTACGAGCAGTACTTC. This translates into CASSPGTFMTYEQYF. V and J are TRBV7-2 and TRBJ2-7, with TRBD2 as a possible D gene (6 bases). The CDR3 extends over 15 amino acids. Trimming pared 5 bases from V and 2 bases from J, leaving 16 bases between. Germline lookup yields CDR1 SGHTA and CDR2 FQGNSA.

This clonotype was seen repeatedly, ten times or more. This CDR3 is CASSPSGDTNYGYTF. DNA of the CDR3: TGTGCCAGCTCACCCTCTGGTGACACTAACTATGGCTACACCTTC. The chain combines TRBV18 with TRBJ1-2; D is unresolved. This CDR3 region has 15 residues. The V and J ends lost 3 bases and 0 bases respectively, with 11 bases between them. Germline CDR1 reads KGHSH; CDR2 reads LQKENI.

Judged by abundance, this clonotype is hyperexpanded. This chain's CDR3 is CASRSLQGNQPQHF. CDR3 bases: TGTGCCAGCAGATCACTACAGGGCAATCAGCCCCAGCATTTT. The chain combines TRBV6-2 or TRBV6-3 with TRBJ1-5; perhaps TRBD1 as D (5 bases). This CDR3 comprises 14 residues. The V gene's germline CDR1 is MNHEY and CDR2 SVGEGT. V was shortened by 6 bases and J by 2 bases, with 11 bases between the two germline ends.

Many counts were recorded for this clonotype. The rearrangement links TRBV29-1 to TRBJ1-2; D remains unclear. Germline V gives CDR1 SQVTM, CDR2 ANQGSEA. The CDR3 contains 10 residues. Trimming removed 1 base from V and 7 bases from J, with 4 bases in between. The CDR3 DNA is TGCAGCGTTGAAGTGTTTGGCTACACCTTC. Protein sequence: CSVEVFGYTF.

Many counts were recorded for this clonotype. The rearrangement uses TRBV5-6 and TRBJ1-5, with D maybe TRBD1 (5 bases). CDR3 length equals 15 residues. Per germline, CDR1 SGHDT and CDR2 YYEEEE. Trimming cost V 5 bases and J 3 bases, with 15 bases left between them. The CDR3 nucleotides are TGTGCCAGCAGGCGGTGGAGGGGCCCCAATCAGCCCCAGCATTTT. Translating gives CASRRWRGPNQPQHF.

This clonotype was seen repeatedly, ten times or more. The V gene is TRBV11-2, the J gene TRBJ2-7; no clear D. In germline, CDR1 is SGHAT, CDR2 FQNNGV. This CDR3 has 14 residues. The V end was cut by 5 bases, the J end by 1 base, with 12 bases between. The CDR3, as DNA: TGTGCCAGCAGCGACAAGATGGGATCCTACGAGCAGTACGTC. Protein: CASSDKMGSYEQYV.

There are many counts of this clonotype. The CDR3 DNA reads TGTGCCAGCAGTTACCCCCCGGGGGCGGGTCAGCCCCAGCATTTT. Its translation: CASSYPPGAGQPQHF. This rearrangement joins TRBV6-6 to TRBJ1-5, with D possibly matching TRBD1 (6 bases). V lost 2 bases, J lost 6 bases, and 14 bases lay in between. The germline CDR1 and CDR2 sequences are MNHNY and SVGAGI (reference sequence). The CDR3 totals 15 residues.

The V and J genes are TRBV6-5 and TRBJ2-1; possibly TRBD2 for D (6 bases). This CDR3 contains 15 residues. V lost 2 bases and J lost 4, with 12 bases in between. Germline CDR1 and CDR2: MNHEY and SVGAGI. The CDR3 here is CASSYAGLGYNEQFF. DNA of the CDR3: TGTGCCAGCAGTTACGCGGGGTTGGGGTACAATGAGCAGTTCTTC.

This clonotype was recorded at least ten times. V gene TRBV7-9 combines with J gene TRBJ1-2; TRBD1 matches 9 bases. The CDR3 sequence is 19 residues long. Germline V gene data show CDR1 as SEHNR and CDR2 as FQNEAQ (reference sequence). V was pared by 2 bases and J by 2 bases, with 15 bases of the junction left unmatched. CDR3 sequence: CASSLRGGQGPSQNYGYTF. CDR3 DNA sequence: TGTGCCAGCAGCTTAAGAGGGGGACAGGGTCCTTCCCAGAACTATGGCTACACCTTC.

This clonotype is labeled as large. CDR3 sequence: CASSPPRADTQYF. In DNA, the CDR3 is TGCGCCAGCAGCCCCCCGAGGGCCGATACGCAGTATTTT. V and J are TRBV4-3 and TRBJ2-3; D is perhaps TRBD2 (5 bases). Trimming cost V 4 bases and J 6 bases, with 11 bases left between them. CDR1 is LGHNA and CDR2 is YSLEER in the germline V gene. This CDR3 comprises 13 residues.

CDR3: CASSQGGYTEAFF. The CDR3, as DNA: TGCGCCAGCAGCCAAGGAGGTTACACTGAAGCTTTCTTT. This chain links TRBV4-3 with TRBJ1-1; no definite D call. Germline values: CDR1 LGHNA, CDR2 YSLEER. Trimming removed 1 base from V and 3 bases from J, with 6 bases in between. The CDR3 is 13 residues long.